The present entry profiles one T cell receptor beta chain with its context. Its specificity is not known. Time point denoted: week 35, safety follow-up. Each dose of the vaccine consisted of 300 ug of mutant IDH1 20-mer peptide, with topical imiquimod. Clones were read by immunoSEQ multiplex PCR, and TCRdb kept only the in-frame ones, dropping some. The sample shows some 30,000 clones, approximately 77% of them seen only once. Germline V gene data show CDR1 as MNHEY and CDR2 as SVGAGI. CDR3 length: 14 amino acids. V lost 0 bases to trimming and J lost 6 bases, with 9 bases between them. This entry belongs to a study of a mutant IDH1 vaccine in newly diagnosed glioma.

The clonotype was recovered from a young man with glioma. The source was PBMCs, collected from a glioma patient whose treatment included an IDH1 peptide vaccine. This chain links TRBV6-5 with TRBJ2-1; no definite D call. DNA for the CDR3: TGTGCCAGCAGTTACTCGTTTTCACTCAATGAGCAGTTCTTC. Its protein is CASSYSFSLNEQFF.